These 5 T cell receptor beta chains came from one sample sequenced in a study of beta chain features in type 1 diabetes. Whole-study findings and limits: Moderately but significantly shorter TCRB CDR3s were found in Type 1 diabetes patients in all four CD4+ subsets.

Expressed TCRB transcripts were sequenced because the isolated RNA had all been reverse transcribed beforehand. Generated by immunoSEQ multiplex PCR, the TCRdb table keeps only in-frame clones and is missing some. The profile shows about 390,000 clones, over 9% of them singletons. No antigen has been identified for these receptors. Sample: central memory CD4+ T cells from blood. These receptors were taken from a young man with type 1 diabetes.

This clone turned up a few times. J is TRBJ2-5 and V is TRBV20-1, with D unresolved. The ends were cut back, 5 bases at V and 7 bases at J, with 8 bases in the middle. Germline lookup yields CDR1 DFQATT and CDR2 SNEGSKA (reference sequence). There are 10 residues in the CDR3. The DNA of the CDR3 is TGCAGTGCTCCCAAGGGGACCCAGTACTTC. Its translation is CSAPKGTQYF.

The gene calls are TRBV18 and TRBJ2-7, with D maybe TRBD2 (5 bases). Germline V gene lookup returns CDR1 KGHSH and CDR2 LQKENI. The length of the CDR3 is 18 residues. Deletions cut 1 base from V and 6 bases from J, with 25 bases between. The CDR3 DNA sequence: TGTGCCAGCTCACCACGGGCCGTTTTGGGCAGTGGGGAGAGCGAGCAGTACTTC. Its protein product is CASSPRAVLGSGESEQYF.

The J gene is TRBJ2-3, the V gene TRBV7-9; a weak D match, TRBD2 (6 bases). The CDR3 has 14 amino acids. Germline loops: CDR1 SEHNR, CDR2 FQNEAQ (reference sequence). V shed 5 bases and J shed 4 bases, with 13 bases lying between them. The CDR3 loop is CASSNREFSDTQYF. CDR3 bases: TGTGCCAGCAGCAACCGGGAGTTTTCAGATACGCAGTATTTT.

The CDR3 DNA follows: TGTGCCAGCAGTGCTACTAGCGGGAGTTACGAGCAGTACTTC. Its protein product is CASSATSGSYEQYF. This chain uses TRBV27 with TRBJ2-7; 11 positions agree with TRBD2. From germline, CDR1 is MNHEY and CDR2 SMNVEV (reference sequence). The CDR3 spans 14 residues. J was trimmed by 4 bases and V by 5 bases; bases with no gene match: 4.

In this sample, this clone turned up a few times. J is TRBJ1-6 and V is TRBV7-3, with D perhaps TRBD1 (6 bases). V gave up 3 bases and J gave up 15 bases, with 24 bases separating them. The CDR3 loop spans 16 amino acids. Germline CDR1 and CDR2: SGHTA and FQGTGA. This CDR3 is CASSLASGTSGVLLHF. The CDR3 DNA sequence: TGTGCCAGCAGCTTGGCCTCCGGGACATCCGGGGTACTCCTCCACTTT. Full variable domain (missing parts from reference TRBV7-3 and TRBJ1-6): GAGVSQTPSNKVTEKGKYVELRCDPISGHTALYWYRQSLGQGPEFLIYFQGTGAADDSGLPNDRFFAVRPEGSVSTLKIQRTERGDSAVYLCASSLASGTSGVLLHFGNGTRLTVT.